These 15 T cell receptor beta chains came from one sample sequenced in a study of blood T cell repertoires in COVID-19. Here immunoSEQ multiplex PCR was the method, and the copy in TCRdb shows in-frame clones only, minus some. The sample shows 150,000 to 200,000 clones, approximately 85% of them seen only once. The sequenced material came from peripheral blood. The source of these receptors is a man in his fifties or sixties with active or convalescent COVID-19.

The J gene is TRBJ1-3, the V gene TRBV10-3; D uncertain. Per the germline V gene, CDR1 is ENHRY and CDR2 is SYGVKD. V shed 6 bases and J shed 2 bases, with 8 bases lying between them. CDR3 length: 13 residues. In DNA, the CDR3 is TGTGCCATCAGGGGAGACGCTGGAAACACCATATATTTT. Translating it yields CAIRGDAGNTIYF.

This chain uses TRBV24-1 with TRBJ2-5; TRBD1 aligns across 8 bases. V lost 9 bases, J lost 1 base, and 3 bases stayed unmatched. Per germline, CDR1 KGHDR and CDR2 SFDVKD. This CDR3 comprises 13 residues. CDR3 in DNA: TGTGCCACCGGCGGACAGGGCCAAGAGACCCAGTACTTC. This codes for CATGGQGQETQYF.

This chain uses TRBV12-3 or TRBV12-4 with TRBJ1-2; TRBD1 agrees at 7 bases. This CDR3 comprises 13 residues. V gave up 3 bases and J gave up 4 bases; unmatched junction bases: 2. CDR3 sequence: CASSLGQPYGYTF. The DNA of the CDR3 is TGTGCCAGCAGTTTGGGACAGCCCTATGGCTACACCTTC.

This rearrangement joins TRBV29-1 to TRBJ2-1, with TRBD2 matching over 10 bases. Germline trimming cut 7 bases from V and 2 bases from J; bases unmatched to any gene: 8. Per the germline V gene, CDR1 is SQVTM and CDR2 is ANQGSEA. The length of the CDR3 is 15 residues. The CDR3, as DNA: TGCAGCGCCCGGGTCACTAGCGGGACCTACAATGAGCAGTTCTTC. Its translation: CSARVTSGTYNEQFF.

This clone has more than one count but fewer than ten. The CDR3 nucleotides are TGTGCCAGCAGCAAGGGTCCGGGATTCAATCAGCCCCAGCATTTT. Translation gives CASSKGPGFNQPQHF. The chain recombines TRBV6-6 with TRBJ1-5; D unclear. CDR3 length: 15 amino acids. The V gene lost 6 bases and the J gene lost 3 bases, with 15 bases spanning the gap. Germline lookup yields CDR1 MNHNY and CDR2 SVGAGI (reference sequence).

The V gene is TRBV9, the J gene TRBJ2-3, with TRBD2 as a possible D gene (6 bases). This CDR3 comprises 15 residues. V lost 0 bases, J lost 5 bases, and 13 bases lay in between. Per the germline V gene, CDR1 is SGDLS and CDR2 is YYNGEE. As DNA, the CDR3 is TGTGCCAGCAGCGTAGTAGCGGTACCACAAGATACGCAGTATTTT. Translating gives CASSVVAVPQDTQYF. Variable domain in full (rest from reference TRBV9 and TRBJ2-3): DSGVTQTPKHLITATGQRVTLRCSPRSGDLSVYWYQQSLDQGLQFLIQYYNGEERAKGNILERFSAQQFPDLHSELNLSSLELGDSALYFCASSVVAVPQDTQYFGPGTRLTVL.

The rearrangement links TRBV27 to TRBJ1-2; 9 nucleotides align to TRBD1. V dropped 3 bases and J dropped 7; count of bases not matched to a gene: 6. Germline V gene sequence: CDR1 MNHEY, CDR2 SMNVEV (reference sequence). The CDR3 spans 14 residues. Here the CDR3 reads CASSFDRGGGGYTF. In nucleotides, the CDR3 is TGTGCCAGCAGTTTCGACAGGGGGGGAGGTGGCTACACCTTC.

V is TRBV6-6 and J is TRBJ1-3; D is ambiguous. With 6 bases removed from V and 2 bases from J, the gap between germline ends came to 14 bases. The CDR3 contains 15 residues. Germline lookup yields CDR1 MNHNY and CDR2 SVGAGI (reference sequence). CDR3 DNA: TGTGCCAGCAGCCGGGGTGAGGTAACTGGAAACACCATATATTTT. This sequence encodes CASSRGEVTGNTIYF.

The chain uses TRBV23-1 and TRBJ2-4; D gene ambiguous. TRBV23-1 is designated an ORF whose function remains uncertain. This CDR3 has 15 residues. V was shortened by 0 bases and J by 7 bases, with 13 bases between the two germline ends. CDR3 nucleotides: TGCGCCAGCAGTCAATCCTTGCTGCAGTGGAACATTCAGTACTTC. It translates to CASSQSLLQWNIQYF.

The chain recombines TRBV11-2 with TRBJ2-4, with 7 nucleotides matching TRBD1. The CDR3 consists of 13 residues. J gave up 8 bases and V 5 bases, and 6 bases lay outside the gene matches. Germline lookup yields CDR1 SGHAT and CDR2 FQNNGV. CDR3 sequence reads: CASSPDRSDIQYF. The CDR3 DNA reads as TGTGCCAGCAGCCCGGACAGGAGCGACATTCAGTACTTC.

The chain combines TRBV5-1 with TRBJ2-7; 9 bases agree with TRBD1. The V and J ends lost 3 bases and 7 bases, in that order; junction bases with no gene match: 11. Per germline, CDR1 SGHRS and CDR2 YFSETQ. The CDR3 runs 15 residues. This CDR3 is CASSSTTGGPGEQYF. For the CDR3, the DNA is TGCGCCAGCAGCTCTACGACAGGGGGTCCGGGGGAGCAGTACTTC.

This rearrangement joins TRBV2 to TRBJ1-3, with 9 bases that match TRBD1. The CDR3 length is 17 residues. V gave up 6 bases and J gave up 0 bases; unmatched junction bases: 9. Germline-derived CDR1 and CDR2 are SNHLY and FYNNEI. CDR3 coding DNA: TGTGCCAGCAGGCCCGGGACAGGGCCCGTCTCTGGAAACACCATATATTTT. It translates to CASRPGTGPVSGNTIYF.

The V gene is TRBV15, the J gene TRBJ2-2, with a tentative D call TRBD1 (5 bases). Germline V gives CDR1 LNHNV, CDR2 YYDKDF (reference sequence). Trimming took 1 base from V and 7 from J, leaving 10 bases between them. The CDR3 contains 14 residues. The CDR3 DNA reads as TGTGCCACCAGCAGAGTGGGGCGAGACGGGGAGCTGTTTTTT. It yields the protein CATSRVGRDGELFF.

This rearrangement joins TRBV7-9 to TRBJ1-2, with D unresolved. Germline V gives CDR1 SEHNR, CDR2 FQNEAQ (reference sequence). This CDR3 contains 15 residues. The ends were cut back, 2 bases at V and 4 bases at J, with 14 bases in the middle. CDR3 residues: CASSLPTESVYGYTF. DNA for the CDR3: TGTGCCAGCAGCTTACCCACAGAATCTGTCTATGGCTACACCTTC.

The chain combines TRBV3-1 (or the pseudogene TRBV3-2) with TRBJ2-2; maybe TRBD1 (6 bases). V gave up 4 bases and J gave up 6 bases, with 12 bases separating them. In germline, CDR1 is LGHDT, CDR2 YNNKEL (reference sequence). CDR3 length: 14 residues. Written as DNA, the CDR3 is TGTGCCAGCAGCCTAACAGGGTCCCCCGGGGAGCTGTTTTTT. This encodes CASSLTGSPGELFF.